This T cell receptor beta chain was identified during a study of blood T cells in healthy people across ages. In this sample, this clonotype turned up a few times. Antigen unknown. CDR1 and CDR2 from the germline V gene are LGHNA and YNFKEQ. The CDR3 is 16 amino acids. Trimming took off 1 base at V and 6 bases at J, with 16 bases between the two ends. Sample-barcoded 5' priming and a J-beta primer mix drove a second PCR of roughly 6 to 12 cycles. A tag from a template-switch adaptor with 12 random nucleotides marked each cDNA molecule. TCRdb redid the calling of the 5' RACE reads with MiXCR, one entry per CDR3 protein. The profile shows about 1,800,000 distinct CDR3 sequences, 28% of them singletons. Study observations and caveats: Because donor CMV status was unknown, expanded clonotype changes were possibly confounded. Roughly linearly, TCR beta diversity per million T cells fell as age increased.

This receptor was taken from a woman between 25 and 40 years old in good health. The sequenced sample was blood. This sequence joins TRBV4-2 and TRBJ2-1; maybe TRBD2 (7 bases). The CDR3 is CASSQVGGPGSNEQFF. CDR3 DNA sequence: TGTGCCAGCAGCCAAGTCGGGGGGCCAGGGTCCAATGAGCAGTTCTTC.